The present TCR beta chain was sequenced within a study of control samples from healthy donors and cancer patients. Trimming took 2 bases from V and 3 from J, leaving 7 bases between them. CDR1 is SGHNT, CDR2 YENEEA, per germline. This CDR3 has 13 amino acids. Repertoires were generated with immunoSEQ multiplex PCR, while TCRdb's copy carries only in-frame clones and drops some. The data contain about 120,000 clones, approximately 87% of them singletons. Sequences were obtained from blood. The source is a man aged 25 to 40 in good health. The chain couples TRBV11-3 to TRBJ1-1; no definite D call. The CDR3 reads CASSLQVDTEAFF. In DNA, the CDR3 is TGTGCCAGCAGCTTACAGGTGGACACTGAAGCTTTCTTT.